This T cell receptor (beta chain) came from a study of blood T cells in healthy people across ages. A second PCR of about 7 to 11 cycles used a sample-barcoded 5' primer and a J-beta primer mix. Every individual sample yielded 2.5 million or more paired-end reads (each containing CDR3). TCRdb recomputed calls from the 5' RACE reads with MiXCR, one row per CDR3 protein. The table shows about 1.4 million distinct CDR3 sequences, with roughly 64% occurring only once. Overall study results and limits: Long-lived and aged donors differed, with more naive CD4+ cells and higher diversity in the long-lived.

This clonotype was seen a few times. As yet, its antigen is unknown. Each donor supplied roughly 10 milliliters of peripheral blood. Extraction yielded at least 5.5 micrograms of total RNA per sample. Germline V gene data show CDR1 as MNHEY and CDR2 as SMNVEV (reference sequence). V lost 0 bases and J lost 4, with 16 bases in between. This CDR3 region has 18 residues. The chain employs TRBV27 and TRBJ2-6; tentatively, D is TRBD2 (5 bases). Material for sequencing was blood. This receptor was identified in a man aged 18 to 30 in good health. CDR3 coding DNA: TGTGCCAGCAGTTTATCTGGTGCTAGCTCCTCCGGGGCCAACGTCCTGACTTTC. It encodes CASSLSGASSSGANVLTF.